The clone carrying this T cell receptor beta chain was found once. Its target is not known. No infections or other immune events were documented during collection. This sample was taken from a study of identifying expanded T cells in peripheral blood. Findings of the study overall: Over approximately two and four weeks, about 15 and 18 clones changed, versus around 1.1 between replicates.

Assay used: immunoSEQ multiplex PCR; TCRdb lists only in-frame clones, some missing. The sample carries fewer than 65,000 clones, around 87% recorded once. V trimming: 4 bases; J trimming: 5 bases; junction bases outside the gene matches: 9. The CDR3 is made up of 15 amino acids. Germline V lookup: CDR1 SGHRS, CDR2 YFSETQ. The chain recombines TRBV5-1 with TRBJ2-1, with TRBD2 identical over 7 bases. This TCR was sampled from a person aged 18-70 years in good health. Sample: blood. CDR3 residues: CASSPNRLADNEQFF. CDR3 coding DNA: TGCGCCAGCAGCCCTAACCGACTAGCAGACAATGAGCAGTTCTTC.